This note documents a single TCR beta chain sequence. The target antigen is unknown. The data were obtained in a study of shared clonotypes between healthy human individuals. TCRdb's copy holds only in-frame clones and misses some; the assay was immunoSEQ multiplex PCR. The sample gives over 2 million clones, about 90% of which show up once; approximately 0.39% is in the top ten. CDR1 and CDR2 from the germline V gene are SGHRS and YFSETQ. V shed 4 bases, J shed 5 bases, and the junction held 6 bases outside the gene matches. The CDR3 has 14 residues. Study-level points and caveats: Non-shared clonotypes displayed generation probabilities falling below those of clonotypes present in all four donors. Among the subsets, naive ones generally showed larger estimated richness than memory ones.

Study donors comprised healthy, HIV-negative adults devoid of recent acute infection or vaccination. The TCR comes from a man in his late teens or twenties in good health. Some clones in this sample may be carry-over from other donors' samples. Input material: naive CD4+ T cells from PBMCs. Subset indicated: CD45RA+ positively selected. The V and J genes are TRBV5-1 and TRBJ1-2; 9 nucleotides match TRBD1. The DNA for the CDR3 is TGCGCCAGCAGCCTGTTAGGGACAGGGTATGGCTACACCTTC. Its translation: CASSLLGTGYGYTF.